The 30 T cell receptor beta chains in this list originate from one sample, sequenced in a study of regulatory T cells in long-lasting Graves disease. Combining iRepertoire HTBI primers with Arm-PCR of CDR3 regions, the authors built TCR beta libraries. TCRdb re-analysed the multiplex PCR reads in MiXCR, keeping a single row per CDR3 protein. The table lists 250,000 or so distinct CDR3 sequences, roughly a fifth of them singletons. Time point here: newly diagnosed GD, antithyroid drugs for less than 3 months. PBMC-extracted RNA yielded the TCR library. The sequencing used peripheral blood mononuclear cells (PBMCs), collected at new diagnosis, from a patient treated with antithyroid drugs. These receptors originate from a female donor with Graves disease.

As concerns this clonotype: A far larger clone is a single base away, which makes a read error likely. V gene TRBV7-2 combines with J gene TRBJ2-1, with a tentative D call TRBD1 (6 bases). The ends were cut back, 5 bases at V and 14 bases at J, with 22 bases in the middle. The CDR3 spans 14 residues. In germline, CDR1 is SGHTA, CDR2 FQGNSA. The CDR3 DNA follows: TGTGCCAGCAGCACCTACTCCGGGACACCGAGGGAGTTCTTC. Translated, it gives CASSTYSGTPREFF.

This clonotype has ten or more counts. This chain links TRBV6-1 with TRBJ1-1; D gene unclear. From germline, CDR1 is MNHNS and CDR2 SASEGT. The CDR3 is 20 amino acids. Trimming left V 1 base short and J 4 bases short, with 28 bases between. In nucleotides, the CDR3 is TGTGCCAGCAGTGAAGAAGGACCCTGGTCCCGGGCTCCTGGGCGCACTGAAGCTTTCTTT. Translating it yields CASSEEGPWSRAPGRTEAFF.

This clonotype was detected many times. The chain joins TRBV4-2 to TRBJ2-7; TRBD1 matches 7 bases. The CDR3 consists of 15 residues. Trimming at V came to 1 base and at J to 6 bases, leaving 9 bases not matched to a gene. Germline V gives CDR1 LGHNA, CDR2 YNFKEQ. This chain's CDR3 is CASSQAQGVRGEQYF. CDR3 sequence (DNA): TGTGCCAGCAGCCAAGCGCAGGGGGTCAGAGGCGAGCAGTACTTC.

V and J are TRBV19 and TRBJ1-2, with TRBD1 identical over 9 bases. CDR3 length: 15 residues. The germline V gene encodes CDR1 LNHDA and CDR2 SQIVND (reference sequence). Unmatched junction bases numbered 5, after V lost 4 bases and J lost 2 bases. Here the CDR3 DNA reads TGTGCCAGTAGTACCCCGGGACAGGGCAACTATGGCTACACCTTC. It encodes CASSTPGQGNYGYTF.

This clonotype was observed at least ten times. The chain joins TRBV18 to TRBJ2-7, with 8 bases that match TRBD1. This CDR3 is 15 amino acids long. CDR1 KGHSH and CDR2 LQKENI come from the germline V gene. J was trimmed by 5 bases and V by 0 bases; bases with no gene match: 6. CDR3 bases: TGTGCCAGCTCACCACCCGGGACAGGCGTCCACGAGCAGTACTTC. Amino acid sequence: CASSPPGTGVHEQYF.

As regards this clonotype: A read error is likely here: a far larger clone is one base away. This chain links TRBV25-1 with TRBJ2-7; D assignment may be TRBD1 or TRBD2 (5 bases each). The ends were cut back, 5 bases at V and 7 bases at J, with 15 bases in the middle. CDR1 MGHDK and CDR2 SYGVNS come from the germline V gene. CDR3 length equals 13 residues. The CDR3 spells CASSIPGTNEQYF. For the CDR3, the DNA is TGTGCCAGCAGTATCCCCGGGACCAATGAGCAGTACTTC.

The table lists this clonotype with many counts. Here the CDR3 reads CASSRRGGDSALYNEQFF. In nucleotides, the CDR3 is TGTGCCAGCAGTCGTCGGGGGGGTGACAGTGCACTGTACAATGAGCAGTTCTTC. The chain uses TRBV12-3 or TRBV12-4 and TRBJ2-1, with 8 nucleotides matching TRBD2. The CDR3 runs to 18 residues. J was trimmed by 4 bases and V by 5 bases; bases with no gene match: 16.

The chain joins TRBV4-3 to TRBJ2-7; D is unclear. CDR1 and CDR2 from the germline V gene are LGHNA and YSLEER. V was cut by 1 base and J by 2 bases, with 12 bases left in between. This CDR3 is 15 amino acids long. CDR3 nucleotide sequence: TGCGCCAGCAGCCAAGGGTGGACGGAAACCTACGAGCAGTACTTC. This translates into CASSQGWTETYEQYF.

This clonotype has ten or more counts. The chain is built from TRBV3-1 and TRBJ2-7; D call uncertain. The V gene lost 2 bases and the J gene lost 5 bases, with 7 bases spanning the gap. This CDR3 spans 12 amino acids. Germline CDR1 is LGHDT and CDR2 is YNNKEL (reference sequence). The CDR3 DNA reads as TGTGCCAGCAGCCAAATTGGCGACGAGCAGTACTTC. Translated, it gives CASSQIGDEQYF.

At least ten counts were recorded for this clonotype. The chain recombines TRBV2 with TRBJ1-1; no reliable D call. The CDR3 is 16 amino acids. CDR1 and CDR2 from the germline V gene are SNHLY and FYNNEI. Between the trimmed V and J ends, which lost 1 base and 0 bases, there was a span of 12 bases. CDR3 DNA sequence: TGTGCCAGCAGTGAAGAGACACTTCGCATGAACACTGAAGCTTTCTTT. This codes for CASSEETLRMNTEAFF. Based on the CDR3 plus reference TRBV2 and TRBJ1-1, the full variable domain is EPEVTQTPSHQVTQMGQEVILRCVPISNHLYFYWYRQILGQKVEFLVSFYNNEISEKSEIFDDQFSVERPDGSNFTLKIRSTKLEDSAMYFCASSEETLRMNTEAFFGQGTRLTVV.

This clonotype has ten or more counts. The chain couples TRBV4-3 to TRBJ2-1; weak D call: TRBD2 (6 bases). V was cut by 3 bases and J by 1 base, with 13 bases left in between. Germline V CDR1 and CDR2: LGHNA, YSLEER. CDR3 length equals 16 residues. CDR3 region: CASSQARLVSYNEQFF. In nucleotides, the CDR3 is TGCGCCAGCAGCCAGGCCCGACTAGTTTCCTACAATGAGCAGTTCTTC.

This clonotype was counted ten times or more. This chain connects TRBV12-3 or TRBV12-4 to TRBJ2-1, with D unresolved. The CDR3 runs 14 residues. The V and J ends lost 4 bases and 1 base respectively, with 8 bases between them. As DNA, the CDR3 is TGTGCCAGCAGTTACTCGTATTCCTACAATGAGCAGTTCTTC. Its translation: CASSYSYSYNEQFF.

The gene calls are TRBV3-1 and TRBJ2-3, with 9 positions matching TRBD2. Germline lookup yields CDR1 LGHDT and CDR2 YNNKEL (reference sequence). Trimming cost V 0 bases and J 5 bases; bases outside gene matches: 9. There are 17 residues in the CDR3. CDR3 residues: CASSQDRAGGTEDTQYF. In DNA, the CDR3 is TGTGCCAGCAGCCAAGATCGGGCGGGGGGGACTGAAGATACGCAGTATTTT.

Note on this clonotype: A read error is likely here: a far larger clone is one base away. The rearrangement joins TRBV7-9 to TRBJ2-1, with 11 bases fitting TRBD1. The germline V gene encodes CDR1 SEHNR and CDR2 FQNEAQ (reference sequence). J lost 6 bases, V lost 11 bases, and 9 bases had no gene match. This CDR3 has 14 residues. CDR3 nucleotide sequence: TGTGCCGGCCGAGGTGGGACAGGGGGCAATGAGCAGTTCTTC. Protein product: CAGRGGTGGNEQFF.

The chain is built from TRBV11-2 and TRBJ1-1; weak D call: TRBD1 (5 bases). CDR1 SGHAT and CDR2 FQNNGV come from the germline V gene. The V and J ends lost 0 bases and 6 bases respectively, with 11 bases between them. This CDR3 contains 14 residues. CDR3 residues: CASSLEGWGPEAFF. In DNA form, the CDR3 reads TGTGCCAGCAGCTTAGAGGGCTGGGGACCTGAAGCTTTCTTT.

The chain has TRBV6-5 and TRBJ1-1; D not certain. Germline-derived CDR1 and CDR2 are MNHEY and SVGAGI. The ends were cut back, 0 bases at V and 7 bases at J, with 6 bases in the middle. The CDR3 spans 12 residues. CDR3 nucleotides: TGTGCCAGCAGTTACTCGGCAGGTGAAGCTTTCTTT. Amino acids: CASSYSAGEAFF.

Comment on this clonotype: A much larger clone lies one base from this, so it may be a read error. The gene calls are TRBV11-1 and TRBJ2-7; possible D gene TRBD2, 6 bases. Germline CDR1 reads SGHAT; CDR2 reads FQDESV (reference sequence). The CDR3 covers 14 residues. The CDR3: CASSLVETDYERYF. The CDR3, as DNA: TGTGCCAGCAGCTTGGTGGAGACGGACTACGAGCGGTACTTC.

The rearrangement joins TRBV10-3 to TRBJ2-3, with D perhaps being TRBD1 or TRBD2 (6 bases each). Germline V CDR1 and CDR2: ENHRY, SYGVKD. V shed 0 bases and J shed 2 bases, with 9 bases lying between them. The CDR3 totals 15 residues. The CDR3 DNA reads TGTGCCATCAGTGAGTCGGGGGGCTTCACAGATACGCAGTATTTT. It codes for CAISESGGFTDTQYF.

This clonotype has ten or more counts. The chain is built from TRBV28 and TRBJ1-5; D is ambiguous. The germline V and J ends were trimmed by 3 bases and 3 bases, with 6 bases remaining between them. CDR3 length equals 13 residues. In germline, CDR1 is MDHEN, CDR2 SYDVKM. In nucleotides, the CDR3 is TGTGCCAGCAGTTTCCAGTTCAATCAGCCCCAGCATTTT. It yields the protein CASSFQFNQPQHF.

This clonotype came up many times. V is TRBV3-1 and J is TRBJ2-5; TRBD2 matches at 11 bases. The CDR3 covers 15 residues. From germline, CDR1 is LGHDT and CDR2 YNNKEL (reference sequence). V shed 2 bases and J 5 bases; nucleotides not matched to a gene: 4. The CDR3 DNA reads TGTGCCAGCAGCCAACTAGCGGGAGGTCGGGAGACCCAGTACTTC. Its translation: CASSQLAGGRETQYF.

This clonotype occurred many times. The chain carries TRBV7-2 and TRBJ2-1, with 12 bases fitting TRBD2. CDR1 is SGHTA, CDR2 FQGNSA, per germline. The CDR3 has 16 residues. V lost 5 bases and J lost 6; bases outside the gene matches: 8. CDR3 region: CASSPRGLAGGNEQFF. The CDR3 bases are TGTGCCAGCAGCCCTCGGGGACTAGCGGGTGGCAATGAGCAGTTCTTC. Drawing the rest from reference TRBV7-2 and TRBJ2-1, the complete variable domain is GAGVSQSPSNKVTEKGKDVELRCDPISGHTALYWYRQSLGQGLEFLIYFQGNSAPDKSGLPSDRFSAERTGGSVSTLTIQRTQQEDSAVYLCASSPRGLAGGNEQFFGPGTRLTVL.

This clonotype appeared many times. The V gene is TRBV20-1, the J gene TRBJ1-5; possible D gene TRBD1, 5 bases. Germline CDR1 DFQATT, CDR2 SNEGSKA (reference sequence). The V end was cut by 5 bases, the J end by 6 bases, with 14 bases between. This CDR3 spans 13 amino acids. This CDR3 reads CSAGRDGRQPQHF. DNA of the CDR3: TGCAGTGCTGGGCGGGACGGTCGTCAGCCCCAGCATTTT.

The chain joins TRBV6-2 or TRBV6-3 to TRBJ1-4; D may be TRBD1 (6 bases). The germline V gene encodes CDR1 MNHEY and CDR2 SVGEGT. CDR3 length equals 13 residues. Trimming stripped 9 bases from V and 8 bases from J, with 16 bases between. CDR3: CASGGGGTEKLFF. The DNA of the CDR3 is TGTGCCAGTGGAGGGGGAGGGACGGAAAAACTGTTTTTT.

The sample holds many counts of this clonotype. This chain links TRBV3-1 with TRBJ2-5; D may be TRBD2 (7 bases). CDR3 size: 13 residues. Per germline, CDR1 LGHDT and CDR2 YNNKEL (reference sequence). Trimming removed 6 bases from V and 5 bases from J, with 13 bases in between. In DNA form, the CDR3 reads TGTGCCAGCAGGAGGGGGGGGCATGAGACCCAGTACTTC. It encodes CASRRGGHETQYF.

This clonotype was picked up many times. V usage is TRBV28 and J usage is TRBJ1-2; D is undetermined. Trimming stripped 5 bases from V and 2 bases from J, with 9 bases between. The CDR3 is 13 amino acids. In germline, CDR1 is MDHEN, CDR2 SYDVKM. The DNA for the CDR3 is TGTGCCAGCAGTAAAATAATCAACTATGGCTACACCTTC. It yields the protein CASSKIINYGYTF.

Of note for this clonotype: This may be a read error: a much more frequent sequence differs by one nucleotide. Since no conserved phenylalanine or tryptophan closes the CDR3, a read error is the likely cause. J is TRBJ2-3 and V is TRBV10-1, with D unclear. CDR3 length: 14 residues. Germline lookup yields CDR1 WNHNN and CDR2 SYGVQD (reference sequence). V lost 3 bases to trimming and J lost 4 bases, with 11 bases between them. CDR3 sequence (DNA): TGCGCCAGCAGTGAACAATTGGGCGCAGATACGCAGTATTTA. Encoded protein: CASSEQLGADTQYL.

This clonotype was recorded many times. The chain carries TRBV20-1 and TRBJ1-5, with 7 bases that match TRBD1. The length of the CDR3 is 17 residues. Germline V gene sequence: CDR1 DFQATT, CDR2 SNEGSKA (reference sequence). The junction had 10 bases not matched to a gene; V was cut back by 0 bases and J by 2 bases. DNA for the CDR3: TGCAGTGCTAGAGATGACAGGGAGTGGTTGGGCAATCAGCCCCAGCATTTT. Protein sequence: CSARDDREWLGNQPQHF.

There are many counts of this clonotype. CDR3 amino acids: CASSSWDRGWEKLFF. CDR3 DNA: TGTGCCAGCAGTTCCTGGGACAGGGGATGGGAAAAACTGTTTTTT. The genes are TRBV27 and TRBJ1-4; TRBD1 agrees at 10 bases. Germline CDR1 reads MNHEY; CDR2 reads SMNVEV (reference sequence). The CDR3 runs to 15 residues. V lost 4 bases to trimming and J lost 8 bases; unmatched junction nucleotides: 7.

There are many counts of this clonotype. This chain links TRBV7-2 with TRBJ2-7; the match to TRBD2 covers 9 bases. After removal of 0 bases from V and 6 bases from J, the junction contained 18 bases not matched to a gene. The CDR3 spans 19 residues. Germline V gives CDR1 SGHTA, CDR2 FQGNSA. CDR3 bases: TGTGCCAGCAGCTTAGCCCGAGGTTTTGCGGGACTAGCATCCCGCGAGCAGTACTTC. Translation gives CASSLARGFAGLASREQYF.

This clonotype occurred many times. The chain is built from TRBV7-3 and TRBJ2-2; possible D gene TRBD2, 6 bases. Germline V gene sequence: CDR1 SGHTA, CDR2 FQGTGA. V lost 5 bases and J lost 5, with 6 bases in between. The CDR3 is made up of 12 amino acids. The CDR3 region has the DNA TGTGCCAGCAGCGGGGGGACCGGGGAGCTGTTTTTT. Its protein is CASSGGTGELFF.